This is a list of T cell receptor beta chains from one sample in a study of blood T cell repertoires in COVID-19. TCRdb's copy holds only in-frame clones and misses some; the assay was immunoSEQ multiplex PCR. This sample yields more than 85,000 clones, of which about nine tenths are seen a single time; roughly 5.6% belongs to the top ten. Sample: peripheral blood. Receptors were obtained from a woman in her fifties or sixties with COVID-19, enrolled during active disease. The CDR3 runs from the conserved cysteine through the conserved F or W. A D gene is named only where the DNA matches it firmly. A clone size is listed for some rows: how often the clone was seen (once, few, many), or a class if it is expanded.

v_call	d_call	clone_size	j_call	cdr3_aa	cdr3_nt
TRBV5-4	-	-	TRBJ2-3	CASSGTLSTDTQYF	TGTGCCAGCAGCGGGACTCTTAGCACAGATACGCAGTATTTT
TRBV9	TRBD2	once	TRBJ2-3	CASSPGTNDNTDTQYF	TGTGCCAGCAGCCCCGGGACTAACGACAACACAGATACGCAGTATTTT
TRBV15	TRBD1	-	TRBJ2-5	CATSRNRDSQSRETQYF	TGTGCCACCAGTAGAAACCGGGACAGCCAAAGTAGGGAGACCCAGTACTTC
TRBV5-1	TRBD2	-	TRBJ2-5	CASSWGLAGGLETQYF	TGCGCCAGCAGCTGGGGACTAGCGGGGGGGCTGGAGACCCAGTACTTC
TRBV7-9	-	-	TRBJ1-2	CASSPGGVYGYTF	TGTGCCAGCAGCCCGGGGGGTGTCTATGGCTACACCTTC
TRBV7-9	TRBD1	-	TRBJ1-6	CASSLSGQGSSPLHF	TGTGCCAGCAGCTTATCAGGACAGGGCAGCTCACCCCTCCACTTT
TRBV3-1/TRBV3-2	-	-	TRBJ1-1	CASSQRGKAEAFF	TGTGCCAGCAGCCAACGGGGTAAGGCTGAAGCTTTCTTT
TRBV12-3/TRBV12-4	-	-	TRBJ1-3	CATALSSGNTIYF	TGTGCCACCGCACTTAGCTCTGGAAACACCATATATTTT
TRBV27	TRBD1	-	TRBJ1-2	CASSSVQGNYGYTF	TGTGCCAGCAGTTCCGTACAGGGGAACTATGGCTACACCTTC
TRBV6-5	-	few	TRBJ1-1	CASSLQWNTEAFF	TGTGCCAGCAGTTTACAGTGGAACACTGAAGCTTTCTTT
TRBV7-8	-	-	TRBJ1-1	CASSLRGGMITEAFF	TGTGCCAGCAGCCTTAGGGGGGGAATGATCACTGAAGCTTTCTTT
TRBV11-1	-	-	TRBJ1-1	CASSFAGQMNTEAFF	TGTGCCAGCAGCTTCGCCGGACAGATGAACACTGAAGCTTTCTTT
TRBV28	TRBD2	-	TRBJ2-2	CASSLSGGAGELFF	TGTGCCAGCAGCCTTAGCGGGGGGGCCGGGGAGCTGTTTTTT
TRBV14	TRBD2	many	TRBJ2-1	CASSQPRGGYNEQFF	TGTGCCAGCAGCCAACCGCGGGGGGGTTACAATGAGCAGTTCTTC
TRBV10-3	-	-	TRBJ2-7	CAISESYQTYEQYF	TGTGCCATCAGTGAGTCTTACCAGACCTACGAGCAGTACTTC
TRBV3-1/TRBV3-2	TRBD1	-	TRBJ1-2	CASSQPQGTYGYTF	TGTGCCAGCAGCCAACCACAGGGGACCTATGGCTACACCTTC
TRBV2	-	-	TRBJ1-1	CASSVSGSNTEAFF	TGTGCCAGCAGTGTATCAGGGTCAAACACTGAAGCTTTCTTT
TRBV11-1	-	-	TRBJ1-4	CASSPTDRGEKLFF	TGTGCCAGCAGCCCCACAGATCGGGGTGAAAAACTGTTTTTT
TRBV9	-	-	TRBJ2-7	CASSVGREAYEQYF	TGTGCCAGCAGCGTTGGCCGGGAAGCCTACGAGCAGTACTTC
TRBV4-2	-	-	TRBJ2-1	CASSQAGGPYNEQFF	TGTGCCAGCAGCCAAGCTGGTGGGCCATACAATGAGCAGTTCTTC
TRBV10-2	-	-	TRBJ1-1	CASSETGRNTEAFF	TGCGCCAGCAGTGAGACAGGGCGGAACACTGAAGCTTTCTTT
TRBV7-2	TRBD2	-	TRBJ2-5	CASSLTSSGKETQYF	TGTGCCAGCAGCTTAACGTCTAGCGGGAAAGAGACCCAGTACTTC
TRBV19	-	-	TRBJ1-2	CASSTYQGSDGYTF	TGTGCCAGTAGTACTTACCAGGGGAGCGATGGCTACACCTTC
TRBV6-5	-	-	TRBJ2-3	CATTAPGTDTQYF	TGTGCCACAACCGCCCCGGGGACAGATACGCAGTATTTT
TRBV5-1	TRBD2	-	TRBJ2-5	CASSLGFSGGGETQYF	TGCGCCAGCAGCTTGGGATTTAGCGGGGGCGGGGAGACCCAGTACTTC
TRBV19	-	-	TRBJ1-1	CASSSPGAMNTEAFF	TGTGCCAGTAGTTCGCCAGGGGCTATGAACACTGAAGCTTTCTTT
TRBV6-2/TRBV6-3	-	once	TRBJ1-3	CASSSSGSSGNTIYF	-
TRBV5-4	-	-	TRBJ1-2	CASNRDYNYGYTF	TGTGCCAGCAACCGGGACTACAACTATGGCTACACCTTC
TRBV9	TRBD1	-	TRBJ1-1	CASSDRQGVGPEAFF	TGTGCCAGCAGCGACCGACAGGGCGTCGGACCTGAAGCTTTCTTT
TRBV5-1	-	once	TRBJ2-7	CASSLQGGPYEQYF	TGCGCCAGCAGCTTGCAGGGAGGCCCGTACGAGCAGTACTTC
TRBV2	-	-	TRBJ2-6	CASAGQLFSGANVLTF	TGTGCCAGCGCGGGGCAGTTGTTTTCCGGGGCCAACGTCCTGACTTTC
TRBV5-5	-	-	TRBJ1-5	CASSSMDSSNQPQHF	TGTGCCAGCAGCTCGATGGACAGCAGCAATCAGCCCCAGCATTTT
TRBV3-1/TRBV3-2	-	-	TRBJ1-5	CASSQDRQPNQPQHF	TGTGCCAGCAGCCAAGATAGACAGCCCAATCAGCCCCAGCATTTT
TRBV4-1	-	-	TRBJ2-2	CASSHSRGPNTGELFF	TGCGCCAGCAGCCATAGCAGGGGCCCGAACACCGGGGAGCTGTTTTTT
TRBV28	TRBD1	-	TRBJ2-7	CASRRQGVSYEQYF	TGTGCCAGCAGGAGACAGGGGGTGTCGTACGAGCAGTACTTC
TRBV4-3	TRBD2	once	TRBJ2-2	CASSQGFPSGVLGELFF	TGCGCCAGCAGCCAAGGCTTCCCTAGCGGGGTACTTGGGGAGCTGTTTTTT
TRBV30	-	-	TRBJ1-1	CAWSVNEGTEAFF	TGTGCCTGGAGTGTCAACGAGGGCACTGAAGCTTTCTTT
TRBV28	TRBD1	once	TRBJ1-5	CASLDRDQPQHF	TGTGCCAGCCTCGACAGGGACCAGCCCCAGCATTTT